This record looks at one TCR beta chain sequence and its context. Its matching antigen is unknown. Treatment reported: approximately 9-day PBMC culture with coronavirus spike peptide pools or control peptides (ViraFEST assay). At days 3 and 7, half the medium was exchanged for fresh IL-2 medium. The sample originates from a study of vaccination and CD4 T cells after COVID-19. Broader study findings: Spike mono-reactive status applied to 304 of 307 vaccine-specific clones in convalescent patients.

The Oncomine TCR Beta short-read assay sequenced DNA from cultured CD4+ T cells. Each CDR3 protein is one row after TCRdb ran MiXCR on the PCR reads. The sample shows over 15,000 distinct CDR3 sequences, 45% to 60% of them seen only once. Trimming removed 8 bases from V and 6 bases from J; junction bases left unmatched: 8. From germline, CDR1 is LNHDA and CDR2 SQIVND (reference sequence). The CDR3 spans 16 residues. The sequenced sample was CD4+ T cells from blood, cultured in vitro, obtained before SARS-CoV-2 vaccination. This sequence joins TRBV19 and TRBJ2-2; TRBD2 matches at 14 bases. The sequence derives from a human donor who had recovered from COVID-19. The CDR3 protein is CASRGLAGVIAGELFF. Here the CDR3 DNA reads TGTGCCAGTCGGGGACTAGCGGGAGTAATCGCCGGGGAGCTGTTTTTT.